This T cell receptor (beta chain) was retrieved from a study of blood T cell repertoires in COVID-19. Cohort assignment relied on participant-reported clinical history. Per the original methods: How many nucleated cells were present was estimated from reference gene primer amplification. TCRdb keeps only in-frame clones here, not all; method: immunoSEQ multiplex PCR. The D gene and trimming were derived from the DNA, and the V and J assignments and clone size from that table. The table shows roughly 320,000 clones, with approximately 90% occurring only once. V gave up 0 bases and J gave up 2 bases, with 12 bases separating them. The CDR3 loop spans 16 amino acids. CDR1 is SGHRS, CDR2 YFSETQ, per germline.

This clonotype was obtained from a man aged 25 to 40 who had recovered from COVID-19. Sequenced input: PBMCs or T cells enriched from blood (not recorded which). The rearrangement links TRBV5-1 to TRBJ1-3, with D unresolved. The CDR3 nucleotides read TGCGCCAGCAGCTTGGTTTACACCGGGGCTGGAAACACCATATATTTT. Translation gives CASSLVYTGAGNTIYF. Looking up the rest from reference TRBV5-1 and TRBJ1-3 gives the full variable domain: KAGVTQTPRYLIKTRGQQVTLSCSPISGHRSVSWYQQTPGQGLQFLFEYFSETQRNKGNFPGRFSGRQFSNSRSEMNVSTLELGDSALYLCASSLVYTGAGNTIYFGEGSWLTVV.